The 27 T cell receptor beta chains given below trace back to one sample, sequenced in a study of blood T cell repertoires in COVID-19. Sequenced by immunoSEQ multiplex PCR; TCRdb stores in-frame clones only, minus some. Of about 180,000 clones in the sample, more than 85% were seen once. Sequencing was carried out using PBMCs or T cells enriched from blood (not recorded which). Source of these receptors: a human donor with acute COVID-19. The donor label of this sample is uncertain.

This rearrangement joins TRBV7-9 to TRBJ1-1; 8 bases line up with TRBD1. The CDR3 sequence is 15 residues long. After removal of 5 bases from V and 6 bases from J, the junction contained 11 bases not matched to a gene. In germline, CDR1 is SEHNR, CDR2 FQNEAQ (reference sequence). CDR3 in DNA: TGTGCCAGCAGCCTTTTGACAGGGGCAGGCTCTGAAGCTTTCTTT. It specifies CASSLLTGAGSEAFF.

The CDR3 sequence: CASSPKSSSDQPQHF. CDR3 DNA: TGTGCCAGCAGTCCCAAGTCCAGTTCCGATCAGCCCCAGCATTTT. The gene calls are TRBV6-5 and TRBJ1-5; D is uncertain. The CDR3 covers 15 residues. The ends were cut back, 5 bases at V and 5 bases at J, with 16 bases in the middle. In germline, CDR1 is MNHEY, CDR2 SVGAGI.

The V and J genes are TRBV11-2 and TRBJ2-1; D not resolved. Trimming removed 1 base at V and 15 bases at J, with 16 bases between. Per germline, CDR1 SGHAT and CDR2 FQNNGV. CDR3 length: 13 amino acids. CDR3 DNA sequence: TGTGCCAGCAGCTTAGGGGTCCCTCTCTGGGCGTTCTTC. Its translation is CASSLGVPLWAFF.

This clone was observed a few times. This chain connects TRBV19 to TRBJ2-1; 11 nucleotides align to TRBD1. Germline V gives CDR1 LNHDA, CDR2 SQIVND (reference sequence). There are 17 residues in the CDR3. The trim removed 0 bases at V and 10 bases at J, leaving 11 bases unmatched. The CDR3 DNA is TGTGCCAGTAGTATAGATACCCCGGACAGGGGGCCGGTCGAGCAGTTCTTC. This translates into CASSIDTPDRGPVEQFF.

CDR3 in amino acids: CASSSQGGTEAFF. The DNA of the CDR3 is TGTGCCAGCAGCAGTCAAGGGGGCACTGAAGCTTTCTTT. The chain is built from TRBV9 and TRBJ1-1; perhaps TRBD1 as D (6 bases). The CDR3 spans 13 residues. Germline V gene data show CDR1 as SGDLS and CDR2 as YYNGEE. The V end was cut by 4 bases, the J end by 4 bases, with 11 bases between.

The rearrangement joins TRBV7-3 to TRBJ2-3; 10 bases line up with TRBD2. The germline CDR1 and CDR2 sequences are SGHTA and FQGTGA. The V and J ends lost 0 bases and 6 bases, in that order; junction bases with no gene match: 9. The CDR3 extends over 17 amino acids. In nucleotides, the CDR3 is TGTGCCAGCAGCTTAACCCGGCTAGCGGGGGAAGGGGATACGCAGTATTTT. Amino acids: CASSLTRLAGEGDTQYF.

This clone has just one count. The CDR3 bases are TGTGCCAGCAGTTTTAAGCGGGGGAGCAAGTACCAAGAGACCCAGTACTTC. Translation gives CASSFKRGSKYQETQYF. This chain links TRBV28 with TRBJ2-5, with 8 bases matching TRBD2. The CDR3 covers 17 residues. The V gene's germline CDR1 is MDHEN and CDR2 SYDVKM. J lost 0 bases, V lost 3 bases, and 9 bases had no gene match.

The rearrangement links TRBV12-3 or TRBV12-4 to TRBJ1-2; possible D gene TRBD1, 5 bases. The CDR3 runs to 12 residues. The V gene lost 5 bases and the J gene lost 6 bases, with 10 bases spanning the gap. CDR3 in amino acids: CASSPRGNGYTF. CDR3 DNA sequence: TGTGCCAGCAGTCCTAGGGGCAATGGCTACACCTTC.

This clone was seen a handful of times. The chain couples TRBV9 to TRBJ2-3, with a weak D call TRBD2 (6 bases). CDR1 is SGDLS, CDR2 YYNGEE, per germline. The CDR3 extends over 15 amino acids. Trimming removed 3 bases at V and 0 bases at J, with 11 bases between. The CDR3: CASSGSGFSTDTQYF. The DNA for the CDR3 is TGTGCCAGCAGCGGGAGCGGGTTCAGCACAGATACGCAGTATTTT.

This chain uses TRBV7-2 with TRBJ2-5, with 8 bases matching TRBD1. The J segment lost 7 bases and the V segment lost 0 bases, leaving 7 bases of the junction unmatched. CDR1 SGHTA and CDR2 FQGNSA come from the germline V gene. The CDR3 spans 15 residues. CDR3 in amino acids: CASSLAQGAQGTQYF. In DNA form, the CDR3 reads TGTGCCAGCAGCTTAGCGCAGGGGGCGCAGGGGACCCAGTACTTC.

The chain is built from TRBV7-8 and TRBJ1-1; a possible D gene is TRBD1 (5 bases). Germline CDR1 reads SGHVS; CDR2 reads FQNEAQ. The ends were cut back, 4 bases at V and 4 bases at J, with 13 bases in the middle. CDR3 size: 14 residues. The CDR3 bases are TGTGCCAGCAGCTCCTCCGGGGGAATCACTGAAGCTTTCTTT. The encoded protein is CASSSSGGITEAFF.

J is TRBJ1-1 and V is TRBV7-3, with a weak D call TRBD1 (6 bases). V lost 4 bases to trimming and J lost 3 bases, with 15 bases between them. The CDR3 sequence is 15 residues long. Germline V CDR1 and CDR2: SGHTA, FQGTGA. CDR3 sequence: CASSSGGAGDTEAFF. The CDR3 DNA reads as TGTGCCAGCAGCTCTGGGGGCGCCGGGGACACTGAAGCTTTCTTT.

This clone appeared once. The chain joins TRBV2 to TRBJ1-1; unclear D gene. The V end was cut by 6 bases, the J end by 3 bases, with 5 bases between. CDR1 is SNHLY, CDR2 FYNNEI, per germline. This CDR3 is built from 11 residues. CDR3 residues: CASRAYTEAFF. CDR3 nucleotides: TGTGCCAGCAGGGCCTACACTGAAGCTTTCTTT.

This clone was recorded once. This rearrangement joins TRBV18 to TRBJ1-2, with 10 bases identical to TRBD1. V was pared by 2 bases and J by 8 bases, with 11 bases of the junction left unmatched. CDR3 length: 16 residues. CDR1 and CDR2 from the germline V gene are KGHSH and LQKENI. The DNA of the CDR3 is TGTGCCAGCTCACCAAATGGGACAGGGGCCTTAAAGGGCTACACCTTC. It specifies CASSPNGTGALKGYTF.

The chain recombines TRBV7-2 with TRBJ1-5, with D possibly TRBD1 on 5 matching bases. V shed 1 base and J shed 7 bases, with 8 bases lying between them. This CDR3 region has 13 residues. Per germline, CDR1 SGHTA and CDR2 FQGNSA. CDR3 DNA sequence: TGTGCCAGCAGCTTAGGCAGGGAACAGCCCCAGCATTTT. It is translated as CASSLGREQPQHF.

V gene TRBV20-1 combines with J gene TRBJ1-5; no reliable D call. The CDR3 runs 13 residues. V lost 3 bases and J 4 bases, leaving 10 bases between the germline ends. Per the germline V gene, CDR1 is DFQATT and CDR2 is SNEGSKA (reference sequence). The CDR3 nucleotides read TGCAGTGCTAGTAGTACAGTAAATCAGCCCCAGCATTTT. This codes for CSASSTVNQPQHF.

The gene calls are TRBV29-1 and TRBJ2-2, with 11 positions matching TRBD1. This CDR3 comprises 15 residues. The ends lost 1 base at V and 4 bases at J; junction bases unmatched: 2. Germline V gives CDR1 SQVTM, CDR2 ANQGSEA. Here the CDR3 DNA reads TGCAGCGTTGAAGGTGGGACAGGGGGCACCGGGGAGCTGTTTTTT. This encodes CSVEGGTGGTGELFF.

This chain joins TRBV9 and TRBJ2-5; 7 bases fit TRBD2. This CDR3 has 15 amino acids. Losses at the gene ends were 1 base for V and 2 bases for J; bases not matched to a gene: 5. Germline loops: CDR1 SGDLS, CDR2 YYNGEE. The chain's CDR3 is CASSVLAAEQETQYF. The DNA of the CDR3 is TGTGCCAGCAGCGTACTAGCGGCTGAGCAAGAGACCCAGTACTTC.

The chain carries TRBV6-4 and TRBJ1-1, with D tentatively TRBD1 (6 bases). V gave up 9 bases and J gave up 3 bases, with 17 bases separating them. The CDR3 loop spans 14 amino acids. Germline CDR1 reads MRHNA; CDR2 reads SNTAGT. The CDR3 sequence is CASKRQASDTEAFF. The CDR3 DNA sequence: TGTGCCAGTAAACGACAGGCAAGTGACACTGAAGCTTTCTTT.

This clone was found a few times. The same CDR3 also results from other DNA sequences found in this sample. The chain links TRBV5-6 to TRBJ1-2, with D hard to call. The CDR3 contains 12 residues. CDR1 is SGHDT, CDR2 YYEEEE, per germline. Trimming cost V 0 bases and J 4 bases, with 4 bases left between them. The CDR3: CASSLDSYGYTF. The CDR3 DNA sequence: TGTGCCAGCAGCTTGGATAGCTATGGCTACACCTTC.

This chain links TRBV6-2 or TRBV6-3 with TRBJ1-2; D is possibly TRBD1 (5 bases). The CDR3 contains 18 residues. V gave up 2 bases and J gave up 0 bases, with 19 bases separating them. Germline V gene sequence: CDR1 MNHEY, CDR2 SVGEGT. CDR3 bases: TGTGCCAGCAGTTACGACAGCTATCCTAAAAACCCTAACTATGGCTACACCTTC. This codes for CASSYDSYPKNPNYGYTF.

This clone was counted a single time. This chain connects TRBV7-3 to TRBJ2-3; TRBD1 is a possible D gene (7 bases). The CDR3 loop spans 13 amino acids. Trimming took off 3 bases at V and 8 bases at J, with 12 bases between the two ends. CDR1 and CDR2 (germline): SGHTA, FQGTGA. CDR3 coding DNA: TGTGCCAGCAGCTTGGGGCAGGGGGGTACGCAGTATTTT. Amino acids: CASSLGQGGTQYF.

This clone was seen only a few times. The rearrangement links TRBV3-1 (or the pseudogene TRBV3-2) to TRBJ1-3; D remains ambiguous. Germline assignment: CDR1 LGHDT and CDR2 YNNKEL (reference sequence). Deletions cut 1 base from V and 4 bases from J, with 8 bases between. There are 14 residues in the CDR3. The CDR3 here is CASSQVAGGNTIYF. In DNA, the CDR3 is TGTGCCAGCAGCCAAGTGGCAGGCGGAAACACCATATATTTT.

The chain recombines TRBV5-4 with TRBJ1-1; D unclear. Germline V gene data show CDR1 as SGHNT and CDR2 as YYREEE (reference sequence). This CDR3 region has 18 residues. Trimming took off 0 bases at V and 3 bases at J, with 21 bases between the two ends. The CDR3 spells CASSLAGLSGVVDTEAFF. For the CDR3, the DNA is TGTGCCAGCAGCTTGGCCGGACTCAGCGGGGTAGTGGACACTGAAGCTTTCTTT.

This clone was seen a few times. The V call is TRBV3-1 (or the pseudogene TRBV3-2), the J call TRBJ2-2; possible D gene TRBD2, 7 bases. V lost 0 bases and J lost 3, with 14 bases in between. The germline CDR1 and CDR2 sequences are LGHDT and YNNKEL (reference sequence). The CDR3 extends over 17 amino acids. CDR3 in DNA: TGTGCCAGCAGCCAAGATATCGCGGGGGCTTACACCGGGGAGCTGTTTTTT. The encoded protein is CASSQDIAGAYTGELFF.

The rearrangement uses TRBV3-1 (or the pseudogene TRBV3-2) and TRBJ1-1; no reliable D call. Germline CDR1 is LGHDT and CDR2 is YNNKEL (reference sequence). CDR3 length equals 16 residues. The germline V and J ends were trimmed by 1 base and 1 base, with 13 bases remaining between them. CDR3 loop: CASSQGRRRGNTEAFF. DNA for the CDR3: TGTGCCAGCAGCCAAGGTAGGAGACGGGGGAACACTGAAGCTTTCTTT.

To note about this clone: Other DNA sequences of this sample code for an identical CDR3. This sequence joins TRBV19 and TRBJ1-1; D gene uncertain. CDR1 and CDR2 (germline): LNHDA, SQIVND (reference sequence). The CDR3 is 12 residues long. V shed 3 bases and J shed 5 bases, with 7 bases lying between them. CDR3 sequence reads: CASSIGVTEAFF. CDR3 coding DNA: TGTGCCAGTAGTATCGGAGTTACTGAAGCTTTCTTT.